This T cell receptor (beta chain) was sequenced during a study of blood T cells in healthy people across ages. Overall study findings and caveats: Diversity of TCR beta per million T cells declined in a roughly linear way with age.

With regard to this clonotype: As yet, its antigen is unknown.

The V and J ends lost 6 bases and 6 bases, in that order; junction bases with no gene match: 7. In germline, CDR1 is DFQATT, CDR2 SNEGSKA (reference sequence). The CDR3 is 13 amino acids. Then a second PCR, running about 6 to 12 cycles, was carried out with a sample-barcoded 5' primer and a J-beta primer mix. All samples gave at least 2.5 million CDR3-containing paired-end reads. TCRdb fed the 5' RACE reads into MiXCR, producing one record per CDR3 protein. The table shows 1.5 million to 1.8 million distinct CDR3 sequences, with 40% to 45% occurring only once. The TCR comes from a woman in her late teens or twenties in good health. The chain is built from TRBV20-1 and TRBJ1-4; 7 bases match TRBD1. The material sequenced was blood. CDR3 in amino acids: CSAETGWDEKLFF. The CDR3, as DNA: TGCAGTGCAGAGACAGGGTGGGATGAAAAACTGTTTTTT.